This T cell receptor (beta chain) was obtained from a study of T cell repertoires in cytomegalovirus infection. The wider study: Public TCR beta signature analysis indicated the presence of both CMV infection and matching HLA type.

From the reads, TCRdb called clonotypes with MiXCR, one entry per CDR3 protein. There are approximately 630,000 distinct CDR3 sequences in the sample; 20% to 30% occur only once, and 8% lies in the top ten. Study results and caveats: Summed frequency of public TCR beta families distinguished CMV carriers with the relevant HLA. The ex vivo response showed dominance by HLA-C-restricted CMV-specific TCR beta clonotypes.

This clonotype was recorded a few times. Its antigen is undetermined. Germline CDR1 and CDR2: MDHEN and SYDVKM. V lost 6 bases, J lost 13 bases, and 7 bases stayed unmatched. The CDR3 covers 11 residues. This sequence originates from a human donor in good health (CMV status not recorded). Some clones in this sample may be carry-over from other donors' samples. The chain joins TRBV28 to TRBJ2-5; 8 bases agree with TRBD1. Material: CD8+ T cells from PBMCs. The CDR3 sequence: CASRSDRGPYF. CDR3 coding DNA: TGTGCCAGCAGGAGCGACAGGGGTCCGTACTTC.